The sequence of this T cell receptor (beta chain) was determined in a study of blood T cell repertoires in COVID-19. About the study: Some COVID-19 samples were acute and others convalescent; all came from the United States, Italy and Spain. T cells, B-cell-depleted T cells, or PBMCs provided the cDNA or gDNA that served as material.

Trimming removed 0 bases from V and 0 bases from J; junction bases left unmatched: 0. The CDR3 runs to 15 residues. Germline V gene data show CDR1 as SGHKS and CDR2 as YYEKEE (reference sequence). The data were produced by immunoSEQ multiplex PCR, yet TCRdb's version contains in-frame clones alone and is incomplete. The data show a few hundred thousand clones, approximately 80% seen once. This receptor was taken from a man aged 45-65 years with active or convalescent COVID-19. The chain is built from TRBV5-5 and TRBJ2-1; 7 bases match TRBD1. The sequencing sample was made of peripheral blood. CDR3 bases: TGTGCCAGCAGCTTGGGACAGGGCTCCTACAATGAGCAGTTCTTC. This translates into CASSLGQGSYNEQFF.